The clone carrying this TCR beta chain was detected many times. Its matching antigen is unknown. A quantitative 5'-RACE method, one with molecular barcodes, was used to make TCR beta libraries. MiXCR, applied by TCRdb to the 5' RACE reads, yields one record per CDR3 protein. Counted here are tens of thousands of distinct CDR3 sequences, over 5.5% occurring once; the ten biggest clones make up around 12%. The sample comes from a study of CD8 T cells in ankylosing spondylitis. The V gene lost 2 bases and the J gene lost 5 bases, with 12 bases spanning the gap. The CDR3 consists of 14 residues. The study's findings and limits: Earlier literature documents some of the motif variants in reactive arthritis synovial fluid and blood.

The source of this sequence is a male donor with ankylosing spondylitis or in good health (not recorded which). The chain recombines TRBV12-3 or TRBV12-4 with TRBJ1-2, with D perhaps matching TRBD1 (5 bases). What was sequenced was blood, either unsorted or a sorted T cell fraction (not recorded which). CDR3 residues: CASSLSRGLYGYTF. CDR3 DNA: TGTGCCAGCAGTTTAAGCCGGGGCCTATATGGCTACACCTTC.